This record concerns one T cell receptor (beta chain) sequence. Its antigen remains unidentified. Primers included in the PCR were 60 Vbeta and 13 Jbeta primers. Assay: immunoSEQ multiplex PCR; the TCRdb copy retains only in-frame clones and omits some. Of roughly 140,000 clones detected, 65% to 85% appear once; the ten largest clones hold approximately 6.9%. The CDR3 is 16 residues long. The data are from a study of cytomegalovirus exposure and HLA in healthy donors. Study results and limitations: Researchers reported in a later analysis that a missense DCLRE1C variant was tied to TCR beta V- and J-gene trimming. With high specificity and sensitivity, the classifier reportedly diagnosed cytomegalovirus status. The study designated about 160 TCR beta chains cytomegalovirus-associated.

The J gene is TRBJ1-2, the V gene TRBV21-1; the listed D gene, TRBD1, was not tested against the DNA. TRBV21-1 is listed as a pseudogene. The sequenced sample was PBMCs. The sequence was obtained from a woman aged 40 to 49 in good health and CMV-seropositive. The CDR3 DNA follows: TGTGCCAGCAGCGCTGAAGCAGGGGGCCCCCTCTATGGCTACACCTTC. Amino acid sequence: CASSAEAGGPLYGYTF.